This T cell receptor (beta chain) was recorded in a study of T cells after yellow fever vaccination. On the study more broadly: Libraries from low-cell-number fractions were prepared with the SMART-Seq v4 Ultra Low Input RNA kit. Study-level results: Although the secondary response was weaker, it peaked faster, at day 5 versus 15. Reappearance after the booster was seen for most primary-vaccination clones, at 95% to 97% CD4 and more than 80% CD8.

TCRdb itself ran the 5' RACE reads through MiXCR, one entry per CDR3 protein. The sample holds 310,000 or so distinct CDR3 sequences, roughly 3.5% seen once. This clonotype was seen many times. Its antigen is undetermined. V lost 1 base and J 8 bases, leaving 11 bases between the germline ends. From germline, CDR1 is MGHDK and CDR2 SYGVNS. The length of the CDR3 is 14 residues. Sequences were derived from PBMCs, sampled on the day of the yellow fever booster vaccination. The receptor comes from a man aged 18 to 30 who received the YFV17D yellow fever vaccine. The V gene is TRBV25-1, the J gene TRBJ1-4; no clear D. CDR3 in amino acids: CASSESKGGEKLFF. CDR3 sequence (DNA): TGTGCCAGCAGTGAATCAAAGGGAGGGGAAAAACTGTTTTTT. The full variable domain, completed using reference TRBV25-1 and TRBJ1-4, is EADIYQTPRYLVIGTGKKITLECSQTMGHDKMYWYQQDPGMELHLIHYSYGVNSTEKGDLSSESTVSRIRTEHFPLTLESARPSHTSQYLCASSESKGGEKLFFGSGTQLSVL.